This is a list of T cell receptor beta chains from one sample in a study of cytomegalovirus exposure and HLA in healthy donors. The data were produced by immunoSEQ multiplex PCR, yet TCRdb's version contains in-frame clones alone and is incomplete. The sample includes about 170,000 clones, under 85% of them seen just once. Sequencing was carried out using PBMCs. The receptors stem from a human donor in good health. The CDR3 runs from the conserved cysteine through the conserved F or W. The D gene is left open where the match is weak. The size field is filled for only some rows; it gives once, few, many or a size class.

TRBV13	TRBD1	TRBJ2-3	-	TGTGCCAGCAGCTCCCTCGGGACAGGGGGAACAGATACGCAGTATTTT	CASSSLGTGGTDTQYF
TRBV20-1	-	TRBJ1-1	once	TGCAGTGATGGACAAGGAGCTTTCTTT	CSDGQGAFF
TRBV9	-	TRBJ1-4	-	TGTGCCAGCACTACAGGGTACTCCGGTGAAAAACTGTTTTTT	CASTTGYSGEKLFF
TRBV18	-	TRBJ1-1	once	TGTGCCAGCTCACCGGGGCCGATGGGAGAAGCTTTCTTT	CASSPGPMGEAFF
TRBV6-4	TRBD2	TRBJ2-1	few	TGTGCCAGCAGTCAAACTAGCGCTCAAACCCGGAATGAGCAGTTCTTC	CASSQTSAQTRNEQFF
TRBV7-9	-	TRBJ1-1	few	TGTGCCAGCAGCTTAACGACAGTGAACACTGAAGCTTTCTTT	CASSLTTVNTEAFF
TRBV5-1	-	TRBJ1-1	few	TGCGCCAGCAGCTCCCTCCCCAGGGCCCCTGACACTGAAGCTTTCTTT	CASSSLPRAPDTEAFF
TRBV21-1	-	TRBJ1-1	-	TGTGCCAGCAGCAAAGCTCGGGAGCCGTCAAGAGGAGCTTTCTTT	CASSKAREPSRGAFF
TRBV11-2	-	TRBJ2-2	few	TGTGCCAGCAGCCTAAGTGCAGGGTCAAGCGGGGAGCTGTTTTTT	CASSLSAGSSGELFF
TRBV6-5	TRBD1	TRBJ1-1	-	TGTGCCAGCAGGCGACAGGGGAACACTGAAGCTTTCTTT	CASRRQGNTEAFF
TRBV6-6	-	TRBJ1-1	-	TGTGCCAGCAGTTACTCCGACGGCGGCACTGAAGCTTTCTTT	CASSYSDGGTEAFF
TRBV15	TRBD1	TRBJ1-2	-	TGTGCCACCAGCAGAGAAGGGACAGGAGAGGGCTACACCTTC	CATSREGTGEGYTF
TRBV27	TRBD1	TRBJ1-1	-	TGTGCCAGCAGTCCTGGGACAGGGTACACTGAAGCTTTCTTT	CASSPGTGYTEAFF
TRBV7-9	TRBD1	TRBJ2-1	-	TGTGCCAGCAGCCAAAGTACAGGGGCGGAGCAGTTCTTC	CASSQSTGAEQFF
TRBV19	-	TRBJ2-4	-	TGTGCCAGTAGTAACAGGGAGAACATTCAGTACTTC	CASSNRENIQYF
TRBV27	TRBD1	TRBJ1-1	-	TGTGCCAGCAGTTTAACGGGGGGACAGGGAATGGGGGACACTGAAGCTTTCTTT	CASSLTGGQGMGDTEAFF
TRBV4-1	-	TRBJ2-7	-	TGCGCCAGCAGCCAAGATAGAACGTACGAGCAGTACTTC	CASSQDRTYEQYF
TRBV6-1	TRBD1	TRBJ1-3	-	TGTGCCAGCAGTGACCAGGGGGCCCCCTCTGGAAACGCCATATATTTT	CASSDQGAPSGNAIYF
TRBV7-8	TRBD2	TRBJ2-5	-	TGTGCCAGCAGCTTAGTGCGGGGGGCTATCCTCCAAGAGACCCAGTACTTC	CASSLVRGAILQETQYF
TRBV27	-	TRBJ2-7	-	TGTGCCAGCAGTTTATCGCAGGGAACCTACGAGCAGTACTTC	CASSLSQGTYEQYF
TRBV6-6	TRBD1	TRBJ1-4	-	TGTGCCAGCAGTCCAGGGGGCATTAATGAAAAACTGTTTTTT	CASSPGGINEKLFF
TRBV2	TRBD2	TRBJ2-3	-	TGTGCCAGCAGTTTTCGCGGGGGGGGTACAGATACGCAGTATTTT	CASSFRGGGTDTQYF
TRBV2	-	TRBJ1-1	-	TGTGCCAGCAGTGAGGAGGGTCGGAGGACTGAAGCTTTCTTT	CASSEEGRRTEAFF
TRBV7-9	-	TRBJ1-1	-	TGTGCCAGCAGCTTAGTATTGGTGCGGAACACTGAAGCTTTCTTT	CASSLVLVRNTEAFF
TRBV11-3	-	TRBJ2-1	-	TGTGCCAGCAGCCCCGAAGGGGGTGAGCAGTTCTTC	CASSPEGGEQFF
TRBV7-3	TRBD2	TRBJ2-2	-	TGTGCCAGCAGCAGAACTAGCGGGGGGTCCTTCGCGAACACCGGGGAGCTGTTTTTT	CASSRTSGGSFANTGELFF
TRBV7-2	-	TRBJ2-5	-	TGTGCCAGCAGCCCCCAAGGGGGGGTAGGAGAGACCCAGTACTTC	CASSPQGGVGETQYF
TRBV30	-	TRBJ1-6	-	TGTGCCTGGAGTGAAGAGGGGGGGTACAATTCACCCCTCCACTTT	CAWSEEGGYNSPLHF
TRBV14	TRBD1	TRBJ1-2	-	TGTGCCAGCAGCCAAGATGGGGGACAGACTGCCTATGGCTACACCTTC	CASSQDGGQTAYGYTF
TRBV7-3	TRBD2	TRBJ2-2	-	TGTGCCAGCAGCTGGGAGGGGAACACCGGGGAGCTGTTTTTT	CASSWEGNTGELFF
TRBV6-6	-	TRBJ1-1	-	TGTGCCAGCATCCGCGCACTAGAGACTGAAGCTTTCTTT	CASIRALETEAFF
TRBV28	-	TRBJ1-3	-	TGTGCCAGCAGTCGCGGCGAACGAGGAAACACCATATATTTT	CASSRGERGNTIYF
TRBV6-1	-	TRBJ2-2	-	TGTGCCAGCATAACTAGTAGAGGAACCGGGGAGCTGTTTTTT	CASITSRGTGELFF
TRBV5-8	-	TRBJ1-2	-	TGTGCCAGCAGCGGTTACTCTGGGAAGGGGTATGGCTACACCTTC	CASSGYSGKGYGYTF
TRBV2	-	TRBJ2-1	-	TGTGCCAGCAGGGCGGGACCGAACAATGAGCAGTTCTTC	CASRAGPNNEQFF
TRBV27	-	TRBJ1-4	-	TGTGCCAGCAGTTTAGGCCGTGGGGGCTCAACTAATGAAAAACTGTTTTTT	CASSLGRGGSTNEKLFF
TRBV6-5	-	TRBJ1-6	-	TGTGCCAGCAGACGCCGACAGGAAGATAATTCACCCCTCCACTTT	CASRRRQEDNSPLHF
TRBV30	-	TRBJ1-5	-	TGTGCCTGGAGCGGGAGGGACAATCAGCCCCAGCATTTT	CAWSGRDNQPQHF
TRBV7-6	-	TRBJ2-2	-	TGTGCCAGCAGCTTAGGAGTAGCGAACACCGGGGAGCTGTTTTTT	CASSLGVANTGELFF
TRBV7-2	-	TRBJ2-3	-	TGTGCCAGCTGCGTCACCGGGGGGACAACAGATACGCAGTATTTT	CASCVTGGTTDTQYF
TRBV11-2	-	TRBJ1-5	-	TGTGCCAGCAGCTTGGGGCTATCTTCCAATCAGCCCCAGCATTTT	CASSLGLSSNQPQHF
TRBV11-1	TRBD1	TRBJ1-2	-	TGTGCCAGCAGCTTCCCGGGACAGGGGAGCGACTACACCTTC	CASSFPGQGSDYTF
TRBV5-6	TRBD1	TRBJ2-5	-	TGTGCCAGCAGCTTGGCCAGTCCGATCAGGACAGGGCAAGAGACCCAGTACTTC	CASSLASPIRTGQETQYF
TRBV4-3	TRBD1	TRBJ1-6	-	TGCGCCAGCAGCCCCAGGGGGAATTCACCCCTCCACTTT	CASSPRGNSPLHF
TRBV6-1	-	TRBJ2-1	-	TGTGCCAGCAGCCCACAGGGAGTGTCCTACAATGAGCAGTTCTTC	CASSPQGVSYNEQFF
TRBV21-1	-	TRBJ1-2	-	TGTGCCAGCAGGGGTAGGGAGTTAACTTTGGGCTACACCTTC	CASRGRELTLGYTF
TRBV5-8	TRBD1	TRBJ1-2	-	TGTGCCAGTGGACAGGGGGTGACATATGGCTACACCTTC	CASGQGVTYGYTF
TRBV19	-	TRBJ2-6	-	TGTGCCAGTAGTACCCAGGGGTATGGGGCCAACGTCCTGACTTTC	CASSTQGYGANVLTF
TRBV7-6	TRBD1	TRBJ1-6	once	TGTGCCAGCAGCTTAGGAACGGGACAGGGTTCACCCCTCCACTTT	CASSLGTGQGSPLHF
TRBV5-1	TRBD1	TRBJ1-2	-	TGCGCCAGCAGCTTCACGGGACAGGGGGCTAGGGGCTACACCTTC	CASSFTGQGARGYTF
TRBV30	TRBD2	TRBJ2-3	-	TGTGCCTGGGGGACTAGCGGGGGCACAGATACGCAGTATTTT	CAWGTSGGTDTQYF
TRBV6-5	-	TRBJ2-5	-	TGTGCCAGCGGCTTTGCCCAAGAGACCCAGTACTTC	CASGFAQETQYF
TRBV6-6	-	TRBJ2-2	-	TGTGCCAGCAGCGCAGGAAACACCGGGGAGCTGTTTTTT	CASSAGNTGELFF
TRBV4-1	-	TRBJ1-1	-	TGCGCCAGCAGCCCTAAGGCGGGGGTGAACACTGAAGCTTTCTTT	CASSPKAGVNTEAFF
TRBV5-1	-	TRBJ1-1	-	TGCGCCAGCAGCTCCCAGGTCTTGGAGAACACTGAAGCTTTCTTT	CASSSQVLENTEAFF
TRBV6-4	TRBD2	TRBJ2-3	-	TGTGCCAGCAGTGTCGACGGGGGGGATACGCAGTATTTT	CASSVDGGDTQYF
TRBV6-5	TRBD2	TRBJ2-2	-	TGTGCTTCGGGGGGTCCTTACACCGGGGAGCTGTTTTTT	CASGGPYTGELFF
TRBV7-9	-	TRBJ2-7	-	TGTGCCAGCAGCCTTCACGGGGGTTCCTACGAGCAGTACTTC	CASSLHGGSYEQYF
TRBV18	TRBD1	TRBJ1-3	-	TGTGCCAGCTCACCACTCTCCGGGACAGGGGGAAACACCATATATTTT	CASSPLSGTGGNTIYF
TRBV18	-	TRBJ1-1	-	TGTGCCAGCTCACCCTCGGGGGGGAGTGAAGCTTTCTTT	CASSPSGGSEAFF